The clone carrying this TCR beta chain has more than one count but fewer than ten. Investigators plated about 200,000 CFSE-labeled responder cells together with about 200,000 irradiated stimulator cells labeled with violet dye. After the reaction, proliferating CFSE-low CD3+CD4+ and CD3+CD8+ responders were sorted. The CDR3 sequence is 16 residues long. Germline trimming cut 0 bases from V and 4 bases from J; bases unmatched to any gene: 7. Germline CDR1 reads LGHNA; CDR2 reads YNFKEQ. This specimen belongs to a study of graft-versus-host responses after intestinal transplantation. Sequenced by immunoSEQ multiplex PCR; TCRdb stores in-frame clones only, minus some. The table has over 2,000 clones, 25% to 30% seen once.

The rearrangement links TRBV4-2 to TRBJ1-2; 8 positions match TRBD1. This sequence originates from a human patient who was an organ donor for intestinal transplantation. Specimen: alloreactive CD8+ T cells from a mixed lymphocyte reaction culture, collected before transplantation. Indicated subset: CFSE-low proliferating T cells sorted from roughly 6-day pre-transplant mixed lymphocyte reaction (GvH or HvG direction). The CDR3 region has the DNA TGTGCCAGCAGCCAAGACGGCAACAGGGGGTCCTATGGCTACACCTTC. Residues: CASSQDGNRGSYGYTF.